A single sample is the source of the 17 T cell receptor beta chains below, sequenced in a study of T cell responses to AZD1222 COVID-19 vaccine. Using immunoSEQ multiplex PCR, the repertoire was profiled, and TCRdb retains in-frame clones only, with some absent. The table lists 100,000 to 150,000 clones, around nine tenths of them singletons. Sequenced material: peripheral blood, taken on day 0 of AZD1222 vaccination. Receptor source: an adult in good health.

The chain is built from TRBV5-4 and TRBJ1-1, with D perhaps TRBD1 (6 bases). Trimming pared 1 base from V and 1 base from J, leaving 8 bases between. Germline CDR1 reads SGHNT; CDR2 reads YYREEE (reference sequence). The CDR3 has 14 amino acids. For the CDR3, the DNA is TGTGCCAGCAGCTTGAGACAGGCGAACACTGAAGCTTTCTTT. Its protein is CASSLRQANTEAFF.

This rearrangement joins TRBV10-2 to TRBJ2-2, with D tentatively TRBD2 (7 bases). The germline V gene has CDR1 WSHSY and CDR2 SAAADI. The CDR3 is 13 residues long. V dropped 11 bases and J dropped 6 bases, with 16 bases sitting between them. CDR3 sequence (DNA): TGCGCCGCTGGAGGGAGGGGGGCCGGGGAGCTGTTTTTT. Translated, it gives CAAGGRGAGELFF.

The chain recombines TRBV29-1 with TRBJ2-3; TRBD1 matches at 8 bases. CDR1 is SQVTM, CDR2 ANQGSEA, per germline. The V segment lost 1 base and the J segment 6 bases; nucleotides outside the gene matches: 3. This CDR3 is 13 amino acids long. CDR3 in DNA: TGCAGCGTTGAAGGCCGGGACAGGGATACGCAGTATTTT. Residues: CSVEGRDRDTQYF.

The chain employs TRBV6-2 or TRBV6-3 and TRBJ1-2, with 10 nucleotides matching TRBD1. This CDR3 comprises 14 residues. Germline CDR1 reads MNHEY; CDR2 reads SVGEGT. V dropped 5 bases and J dropped 6; count of bases not matched to a gene: 6. CDR3 sequence: CASSALDRGNGYTF. In nucleotides, the CDR3 is TGTGCCAGCAGTGCCCTGGACAGGGGGAATGGCTACACCTTC.

As to this clone: At one boundary the junction diverges from the germline segment, which might be a read error. The J gene is TRBJ2-1, the V gene TRBV24-1; TRBD2 agrees at 12 bases. Germline CDR1 is KGHDR and CDR2 is SFDVKD. The CDR3 contains 23 residues. CDR3 bases: TGTGCCACCATTGATTTAGGCCCCCGATTCCTAGCGGGAGGGCCATGTTCCTACAATGAGCAGTTCTTC. As protein: CATIDLGPRFLAGGPCSYNEQFF.

This clone was seen just once. This chain joins TRBV15 and TRBJ1-2; the match to TRBD1 covers 7 bases. This CDR3 spans 12 amino acids. Germline lookup yields CDR1 LNHNV and CDR2 YYDKDF (reference sequence). Unmatched junction bases numbered 4, after V lost 4 bases and J lost 8 bases. The CDR3 DNA follows: TGTGCCACCAGCACCCCGACAGGGGGCTACACCTTC. Its protein product is CATSTPTGGYTF.

V and J are TRBV11-2 and TRBJ2-1; 15 nucleotides agree with TRBD2. Trimming removed 5 bases from V and 0 bases from J; junction bases left unmatched: 5. CDR3 length: 18 amino acids. Looked up from germline, CDR1 is SGHAT and CDR2 is FQNNGV. The CDR3 is CASSQGTSGGYSYNEQFF. CDR3 DNA: TGTGCCAGCAGCCAGGGGACTAGCGGGGGGTACTCCTACAATGAGCAGTTCTTC.

This clone was seen a single time. This rearrangement joins TRBV7-2 to TRBJ2-5, with D possibly TRBD2 on 6 matching bases. Trimming left V 4 bases short and J 6 bases short, with 15 bases between. Germline V lookup: CDR1 SGHTA, CDR2 FQGNSA. The CDR3 spans 14 residues. CDR3 protein: CASSSGQGLKTQYF. The CDR3 DNA reads as TGTGCCAGCAGCTCCGGGCAGGGACTGAAGACCCAGTACTTC.

This clone was recorded only once. The chain recombines TRBV3-1 (or the pseudogene TRBV3-2) with TRBJ2-1; either TRBD1 or TRBD2 may fit D (5 bases each). With 4 bases removed from V and 2 bases from J, the gap between germline ends came to 6 bases. CDR1 and CDR2 from the germline V gene are LGHDT and YNNKEL (reference sequence). This CDR3 spans 13 amino acids. The CDR3 protein is CASSRGAYNEQFF. CDR3 coding DNA: TGTGCCAGCAGCCGAGGGGCCTACAATGAGCAGTTCTTC.

This sequence joins TRBV28 and TRBJ2-2, with 12 bases matching TRBD2. CDR3 length: 15 residues. V shed 5 bases and J 3 bases; nucleotides not matched to a gene: 1. The germline CDR1 and CDR2 sequences are MDHEN and SYDVKM. DNA of the CDR3: TGTGCCAGCAGTCGACTAGCGGGAGACACCGGGGAGCTGTTTTTT. It yields the protein CASSRLAGDTGELFF.

This clone was seen more than once but under ten times. The V call is TRBV24-1, the J call TRBJ1-2; D is unresolved. Trimming removed 3 bases from V and 4 bases from J, with 11 bases in between. The CDR3 consists of 14 residues. Germline loops: CDR1 KGHDR, CDR2 SFDVKD. In nucleotides, the CDR3 is TGTGCCACCAGTGATCACGGGAGGTCCTATGGCTACACCTTC. Residues: CATSDHGRSYGYTF.

This chain connects TRBV24-1 to TRBJ2-7, with D perhaps matching TRBD1 (6 bases). Germline V gene sequence: CDR1 KGHDR, CDR2 SFDVKD. The V and J ends lost 3 bases and 9 bases respectively, with 20 bases between them. The CDR3 is 15 amino acids. CDR3 DNA sequence: TGTGCCACCAGTGATGCGGACAGTTTCCCTCCGCGGCAGTACTTC. As protein: CATSDADSFPPRQYF.

This clone was seen only a few times. This chain links TRBV18 with TRBJ2-7, with a possible D match to TRBD1 (6 bases). Trimming stripped 2 bases from V and 3 bases from J, with 17 bases between. Germline V gives CDR1 KGHSH, CDR2 LQKENI. The CDR3 length is 16 residues. The CDR3 sequence: CASSPLIGTTNYEQYF. The CDR3 bases are TGTGCCAGCTCACCATTGATTGGGACAACGAACTACGAGCAGTACTTC.

V is TRBV14 and J is TRBJ1-1; 7 nucleotides match TRBD1. The CDR3 covers 15 residues. V dropped 4 bases and J dropped 4; count of bases not matched to a gene: 9. Germline CDR1 SGHDN, CDR2 FVKESK. CDR3 residues: CASSPFWAGGTEAFF. The CDR3 DNA reads as TGTGCCAGCAGCCCCTTCTGGGCAGGGGGCACTGAAGCTTTCTTT.

V gene TRBV5-1 combines with J gene TRBJ2-7, with 9 bases identical to TRBD1. Germline loops: CDR1 SGHRS, CDR2 YFSETQ. The CDR3 length is 16 residues. The ends lost 0 bases at V and 4 bases at J; junction bases unmatched: 8. This CDR3 is CASSLAEGTGTYEQYF. CDR3 DNA: TGCGCCAGCAGCTTGGCCGAGGGGACAGGGACGTACGAGCAGTACTTC.

The chain employs TRBV6-5 and TRBJ2-3; D is unresolved. The V gene's germline CDR1 is MNHEY and CDR2 SVGAGI. V lost 0 bases to trimming and J lost 0 bases, with 10 bases between them. This CDR3 has 16 residues. The CDR3 spells CASSYSYRTSTDTQYF. In DNA form, the CDR3 reads TGTGCCAGCAGTTACTCCTACCGAACTAGCACAGATACGCAGTATTTT.

The rearrangement uses TRBV15 and TRBJ2-1; TRBD2 matches 8 bases. The CDR3 length is 17 residues. Germline trimming cut 0 bases from V and 1 base from J; bases unmatched to any gene: 5. In germline, CDR1 is LNHNV, CDR2 YYDKDF (reference sequence). CDR3 in amino acids: CATSRDSTSASYNEQFF. The CDR3, as DNA: TGTGCCACCAGCAGAGATTCGACTAGCGCGTCCTACAATGAGCAGTTCTTC.